Only a few counts were recorded for the clone carrying this TCR beta chain. Its cognate antigen is unknown. This sample is drawn from a study of T-cell reconstitution after alpha-beta-depleted transplantation in children. Study outcomes and limitations: T-cell numbers and diversity one year post-transplant derived largely from freshly generated T cells. Two months or so post-transplant, alpha-beta T cells reportedly derived from several hundred expanded graft clones.

The authors prepared the TCRbeta library with unique molecular identifiers. TCRdb processed the PCR reads anew with MiXCR; each CDR3 protein has one entry. The sample lists about 980,000 distinct CDR3 sequences, roughly 31% seen once, with 28% in the top ten. The CDR3 is made up of 15 amino acids. Germline values: CDR1 SGDLS, CDR2 YYNGEE. The V end was cut by 0 bases, the J end by 0 bases, with 6 bases between. The TCR was taken from a boy under three years old who had a stem cell transplant for SCID, so the T cells may come from the graft donor. This sample comprised PBMCs, mostly from graft donor cells, obtained 360 days after TCRalphabeta/CD19-depleted stem cell transplant. The chain carries TRBV9 and TRBJ2-2, with D perhaps TRBD1 (5 bases). CDR3 in amino acids: CASSVGGANTGELFF. For the CDR3, the DNA is TGTGCCAGCAGCGTAGGGGGCGCGAACACCGGGGAGCTGTTTTTT. The whole variable domain, remainder taken from reference TRBV9 and TRBJ2-2, is DSGVTQTPKHLITATGQRVTLRCSPRSGDLSVYWYQQSLDQGLQFLIQYYNGEERAKGNILERFSAQQFPDLHSELNLSSLELGDSALYFCASSVGGANTGELFFGEGSRLTVL.